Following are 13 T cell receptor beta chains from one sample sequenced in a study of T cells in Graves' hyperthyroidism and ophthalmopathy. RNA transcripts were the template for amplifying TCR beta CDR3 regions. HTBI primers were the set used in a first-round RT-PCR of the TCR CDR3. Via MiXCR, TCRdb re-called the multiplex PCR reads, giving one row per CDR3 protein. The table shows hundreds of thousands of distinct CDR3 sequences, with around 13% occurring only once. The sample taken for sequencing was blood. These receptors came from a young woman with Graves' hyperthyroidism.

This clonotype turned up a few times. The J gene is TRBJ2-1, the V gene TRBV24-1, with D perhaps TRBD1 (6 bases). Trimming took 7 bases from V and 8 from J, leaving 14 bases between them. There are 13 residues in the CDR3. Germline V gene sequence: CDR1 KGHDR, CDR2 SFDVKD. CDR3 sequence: CATRALPGDEQFF. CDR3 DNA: TGTGCCACCAGGGCCCTCCCAGGGGATGAGCAGTTCTTC.

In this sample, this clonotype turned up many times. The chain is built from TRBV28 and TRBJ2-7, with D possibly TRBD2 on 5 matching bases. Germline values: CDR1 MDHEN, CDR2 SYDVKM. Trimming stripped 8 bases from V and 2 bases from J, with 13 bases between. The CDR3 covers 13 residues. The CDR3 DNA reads TGTGCCAGCGCCATCGGGAAGACCTACGAGCAGTACTTC. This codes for CASAIGKTYEQYF.

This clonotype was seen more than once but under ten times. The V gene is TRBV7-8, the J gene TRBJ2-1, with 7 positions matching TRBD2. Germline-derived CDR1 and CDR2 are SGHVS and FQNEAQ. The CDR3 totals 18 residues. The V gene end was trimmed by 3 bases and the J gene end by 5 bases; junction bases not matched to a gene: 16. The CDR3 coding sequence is TGTGCCAGCAGCTTTGTGACTAGCAATTCTTACCCGCACAATGAGCAGTTCTTC. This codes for CASSFVTSNSYPHNEQFF.

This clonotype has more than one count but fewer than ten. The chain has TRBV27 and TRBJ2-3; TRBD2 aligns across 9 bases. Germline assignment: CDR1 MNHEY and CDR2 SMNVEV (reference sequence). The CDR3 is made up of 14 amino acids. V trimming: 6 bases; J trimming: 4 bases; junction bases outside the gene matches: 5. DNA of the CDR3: TGTGCCAGCAGGGGAGCGGGAGGTGCAGATACGCAGTATTTT. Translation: CASRGAGGADTQYF.

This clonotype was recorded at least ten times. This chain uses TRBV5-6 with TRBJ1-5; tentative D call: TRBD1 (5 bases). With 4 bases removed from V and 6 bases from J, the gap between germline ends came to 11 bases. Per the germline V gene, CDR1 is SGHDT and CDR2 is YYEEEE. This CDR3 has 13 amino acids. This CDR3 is CASSQGYGQPQHF. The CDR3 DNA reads TGTGCCAGCAGCCAGGGTTACGGTCAGCCCCAGCATTTT.

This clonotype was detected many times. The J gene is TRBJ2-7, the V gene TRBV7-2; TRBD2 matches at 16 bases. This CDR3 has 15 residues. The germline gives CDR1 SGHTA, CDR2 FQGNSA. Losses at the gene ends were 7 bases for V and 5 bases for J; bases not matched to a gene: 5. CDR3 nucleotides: TGTGCCAGCAACCCGGGACTAGCGGGAGGGCACGAGCAGTACTTC. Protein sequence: CASNPGLAGGHEQYF.

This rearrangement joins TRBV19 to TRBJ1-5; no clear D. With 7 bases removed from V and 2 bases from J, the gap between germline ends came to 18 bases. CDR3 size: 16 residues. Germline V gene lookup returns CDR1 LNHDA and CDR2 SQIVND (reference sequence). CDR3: CASTPFPAVGNQPQHF. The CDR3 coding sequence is TGTGCCAGTACCCCATTTCCGGCTGTCGGCAATCAGCCCCAGCATTTT.

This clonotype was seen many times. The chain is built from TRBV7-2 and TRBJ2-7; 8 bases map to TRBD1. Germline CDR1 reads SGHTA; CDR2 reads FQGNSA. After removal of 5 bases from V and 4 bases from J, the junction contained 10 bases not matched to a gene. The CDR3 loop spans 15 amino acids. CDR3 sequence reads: CASSPLGTGAYEQYF. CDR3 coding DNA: TGTGCCAGCAGCCCCCTTGGGACAGGCGCGTACGAGCAGTACTTC.

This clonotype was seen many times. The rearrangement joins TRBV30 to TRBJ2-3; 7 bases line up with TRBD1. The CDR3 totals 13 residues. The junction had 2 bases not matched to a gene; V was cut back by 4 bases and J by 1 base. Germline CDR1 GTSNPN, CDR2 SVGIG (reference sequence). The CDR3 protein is CAWNTGGTDTQYF. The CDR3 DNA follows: TGTGCCTGGAATACAGGGGGCACAGATACGCAGTATTTT.

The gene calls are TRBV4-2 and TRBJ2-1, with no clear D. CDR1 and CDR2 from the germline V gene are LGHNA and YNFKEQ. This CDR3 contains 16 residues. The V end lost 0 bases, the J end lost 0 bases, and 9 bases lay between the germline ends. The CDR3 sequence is CASSQEDGSSYNEQFF. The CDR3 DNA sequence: TGTGCCAGCAGCCAAGAGGACGGCAGCTCCTACAATGAGCAGTTCTTC.

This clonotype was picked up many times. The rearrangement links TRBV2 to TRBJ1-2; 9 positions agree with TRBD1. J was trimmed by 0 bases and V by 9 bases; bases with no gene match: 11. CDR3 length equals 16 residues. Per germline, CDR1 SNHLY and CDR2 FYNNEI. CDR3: CASTQGANPSNYGYTF. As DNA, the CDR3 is TGTGCCAGTACACAGGGGGCCAACCCCTCTAACTATGGCTACACCTTC.

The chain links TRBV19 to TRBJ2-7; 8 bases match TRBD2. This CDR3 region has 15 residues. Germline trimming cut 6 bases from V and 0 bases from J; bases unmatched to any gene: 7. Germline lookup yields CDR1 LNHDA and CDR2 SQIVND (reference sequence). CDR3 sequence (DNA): TGTGCCAGTAGAGGCCGGGGGGGAAACTCCTACGAGCAGTACTTC. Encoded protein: CASRGRGGNSYEQYF.

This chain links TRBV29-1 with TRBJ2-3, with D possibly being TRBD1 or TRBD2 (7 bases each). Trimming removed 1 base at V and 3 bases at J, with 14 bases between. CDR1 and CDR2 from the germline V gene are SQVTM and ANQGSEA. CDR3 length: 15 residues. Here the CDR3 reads CSVEVAGGGTDTQYF. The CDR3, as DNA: TGCAGCGTTGAAGTCGCAGGGGGGGGTACAGATACGCAGTATTTT.